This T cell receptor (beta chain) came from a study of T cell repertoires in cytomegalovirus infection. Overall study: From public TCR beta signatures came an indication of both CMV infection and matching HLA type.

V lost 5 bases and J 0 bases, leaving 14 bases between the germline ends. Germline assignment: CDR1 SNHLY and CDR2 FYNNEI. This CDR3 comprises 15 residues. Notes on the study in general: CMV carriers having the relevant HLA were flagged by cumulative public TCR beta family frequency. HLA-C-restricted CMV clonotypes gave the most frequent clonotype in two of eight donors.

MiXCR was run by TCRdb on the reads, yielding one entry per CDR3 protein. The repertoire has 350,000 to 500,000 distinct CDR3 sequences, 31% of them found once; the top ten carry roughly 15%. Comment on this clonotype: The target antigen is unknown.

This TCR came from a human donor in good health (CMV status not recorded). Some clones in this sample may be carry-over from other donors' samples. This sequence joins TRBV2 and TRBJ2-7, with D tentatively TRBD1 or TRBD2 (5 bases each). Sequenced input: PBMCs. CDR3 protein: CASSNRDVSSYEQYF. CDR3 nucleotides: TGTGCCAGCAGTAACCGGGACGTAAGCTCCTACGAGCAGTACTTC. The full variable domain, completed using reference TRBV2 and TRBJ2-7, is EPEVTQTPSHQVTQMGQEVILRCVPISNHLYFYWYRQILGQKVEFLVSFYNNEISEKSEIFDDQFSVERPDGSNFTLKIRSTKLEDSAMYFCASSNRDVSSYEQYFGPGTRLTVT.